This T cell receptor beta chain appears in the sequencing data of a study of long-term antiretroviral therapy in people with HIV. Cryopreserved PBMC, at about 0.85-11 million per sample, were present before DNA extraction. V shed 0 bases, J shed 3 bases, and the junction held 9 bases outside the gene matches. Per the germline V gene, CDR1 is SGDLS and CDR2 is YYNGEE. This CDR3 is 17 amino acids long. Study-level findings and limits: The study collected blood between about 2003 and 2017, possibly under older ART regimens. HIV repertoires spanned narrower CDR3 length ranges than controls.

Comment on this clone: Its antigen remains unknown.

Version v3.0 of the immunoSEQ assay was performed at survey level. Per-sample targets for sequencing were about 35,000-55,000 T-cell genomes. Using immunoSEQ multiplex PCR, the repertoire was profiled, and TCRdb retains in-frame clones only, with some absent. The table includes under 25,000 clones, roughly 80% detected once. Here the sequenced sample was unsorted PBMCs, taken 0.5 years before starting antiretroviral therapy. The chain couples TRBV9 to TRBJ2-1; TRBD1 aligns across 7 bases. The sequence derives from a young man with HIV. In nucleotides, the CDR3 is TGTGCCAGCAGCGTAGACCCAACAGGGGTGATCTACAATGAGCAGTTCTTC. This codes for CASSVDPTGVIYNEQFF.